One TCR beta chain is described in this entry. The antigen is undetermined. The data are from a study of CD8+CD57+ T cells in acquired aplastic anemia. Study conclusions and caveats: With respect to CD8+ Simpson's diversity, patients and controls did not differ significantly.

All patients picked for sequencing had shown, by flow cytometry, an expansion of CD8+CD57+ cells. Diagnosis of severe acquired aplastic anemia applied to all patients. This CDR3 spans 13 amino acids. Germline lookup yields CDR1 SGHRS and CDR2 YFSETQ. The V end was cut by 5 bases, the J end by 7 bases, with 12 bases between. Investigators profiled TCR beta VDJ and CDR3 from genomic DNA template. One entry per CDR3 protein results from TCRdb running MiXCR on the reads. The sample lists about 180,000 distinct CDR3 sequences; roughly 63% were seen once. The sequenced material came from sorted CD4+, CD8+, or CD8+CD57+ T cells (not recorded which) from PBMCs. The source of this sequence is a human donor with aplastic anemia. V is TRBV5-1 and J is TRBJ2-2; perhaps TRBD1 as D (5 bases). The CDR3 nucleotides read TGCGCCAGCAGTACGAGCAGGGACGGGGAGCTGTTTTTT. Protein: CASSTSRDGELFF.